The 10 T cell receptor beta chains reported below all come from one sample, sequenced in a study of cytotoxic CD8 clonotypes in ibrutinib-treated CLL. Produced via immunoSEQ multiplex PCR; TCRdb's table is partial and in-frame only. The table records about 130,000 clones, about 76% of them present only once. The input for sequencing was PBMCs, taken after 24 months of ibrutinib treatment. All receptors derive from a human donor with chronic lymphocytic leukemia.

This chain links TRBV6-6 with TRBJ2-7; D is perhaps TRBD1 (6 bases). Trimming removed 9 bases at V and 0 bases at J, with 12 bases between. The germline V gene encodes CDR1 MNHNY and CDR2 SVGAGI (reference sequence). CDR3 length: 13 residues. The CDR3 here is CASIRDTSYEQYF. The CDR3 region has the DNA TGTGCCAGTATCCGGGACACCTCCTACGAGCAGTACTTC.

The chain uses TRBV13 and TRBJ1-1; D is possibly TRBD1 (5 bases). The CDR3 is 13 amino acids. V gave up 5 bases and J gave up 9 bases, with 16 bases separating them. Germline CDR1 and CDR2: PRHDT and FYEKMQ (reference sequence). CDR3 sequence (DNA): TGTGCCAGCAGCGCGCTTACAGGCTCCCAAGCTTTCTTT. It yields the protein CASSALTGSQAFF.

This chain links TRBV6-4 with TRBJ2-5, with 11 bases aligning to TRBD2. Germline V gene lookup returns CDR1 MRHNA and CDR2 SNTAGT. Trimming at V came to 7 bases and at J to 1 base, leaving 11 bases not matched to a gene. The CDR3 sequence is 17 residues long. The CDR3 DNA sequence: TGTGCCAGCACCCCCGGGTTGGGACTAGCGGCCCAAGAGACCCAGTACTTC. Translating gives CASTPGLGLAAQETQYF.

CDR3 loop: CSVESEGTGANVLTF. The DNA of the CDR3 is TGCAGCGTTGAAAGTGAGGGAACTGGGGCCAACGTCCTGACTTTC. V is TRBV29-1 and J is TRBJ2-6; TRBD2 might be the D (5 bases). The CDR3 extends over 15 amino acids. Germline V lookup: CDR1 SQVTM, CDR2 ANQGSEA. V was cut by 2 bases and J by 2 bases, with 10 bases left in between.

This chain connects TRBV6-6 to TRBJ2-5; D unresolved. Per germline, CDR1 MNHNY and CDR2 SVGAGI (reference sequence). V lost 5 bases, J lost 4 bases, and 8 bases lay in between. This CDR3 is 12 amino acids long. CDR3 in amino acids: CASSRPLETQYF. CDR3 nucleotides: TGTGCCAGCAGTCGCCCCCTAGAGACCCAGTACTTC.

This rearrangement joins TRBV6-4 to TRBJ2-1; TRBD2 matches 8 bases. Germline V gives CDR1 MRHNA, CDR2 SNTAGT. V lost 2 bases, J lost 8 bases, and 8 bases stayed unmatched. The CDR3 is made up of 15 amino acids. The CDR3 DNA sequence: TGTGCCAGCAGTGACGGGCGGGGGGAGATCGATGAGCAGTTCTTC. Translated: CASSDGRGEIDEQFF.

This CDR3 reads CASSLGDRSYTF. The CDR3 DNA follows: TGTGCCAGCAGTTTGGGGGACCGCAGCTACACCTTC. The chain uses TRBV6-6 and TRBJ1-2, with TRBD1 as a possible D gene (5 bases). There are 12 residues in the CDR3. The V and J ends lost 4 bases and 9 bases respectively, with 12 bases between them. Germline V CDR1 and CDR2: MNHNY, SVGAGI (reference sequence).

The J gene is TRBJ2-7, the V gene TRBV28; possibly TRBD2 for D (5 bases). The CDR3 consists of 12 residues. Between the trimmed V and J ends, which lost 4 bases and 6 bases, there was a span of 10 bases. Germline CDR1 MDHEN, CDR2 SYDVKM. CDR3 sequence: CASSSGVGEQYF. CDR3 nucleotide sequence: TGTGCCAGCAGTTCCGGGGTCGGCGAGCAGTACTTC.

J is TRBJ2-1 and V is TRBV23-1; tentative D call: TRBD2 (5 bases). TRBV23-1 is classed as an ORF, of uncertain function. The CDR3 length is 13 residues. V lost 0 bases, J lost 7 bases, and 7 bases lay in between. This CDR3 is CASSQSTGNEQFF. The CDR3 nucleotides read TGCGCCAGCAGTCAATCGACGGGGAATGAGCAGTTCTTC.

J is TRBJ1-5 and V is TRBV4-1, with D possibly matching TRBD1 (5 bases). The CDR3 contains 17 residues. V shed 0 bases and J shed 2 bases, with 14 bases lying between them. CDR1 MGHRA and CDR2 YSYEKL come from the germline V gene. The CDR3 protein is CASSQDLGARGNQPQHF. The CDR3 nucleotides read TGCGCCAGCAGCCAAGATCTCGGGGCGCGGGGCAATCAGCCCCAGCATTTT.